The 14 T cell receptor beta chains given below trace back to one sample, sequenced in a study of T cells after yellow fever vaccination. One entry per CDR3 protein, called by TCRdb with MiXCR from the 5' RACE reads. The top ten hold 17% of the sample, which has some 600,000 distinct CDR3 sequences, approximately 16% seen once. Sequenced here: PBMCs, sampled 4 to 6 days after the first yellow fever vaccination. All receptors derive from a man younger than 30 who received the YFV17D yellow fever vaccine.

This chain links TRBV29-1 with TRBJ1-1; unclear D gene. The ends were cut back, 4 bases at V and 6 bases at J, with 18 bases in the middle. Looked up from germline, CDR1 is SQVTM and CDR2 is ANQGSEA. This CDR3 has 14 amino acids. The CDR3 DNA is TGCAGCGTTGTTGGTAGGGCAGGCCGTGCTGAAGCTTTCTTT. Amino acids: CSVVGRAGRAEAFF.

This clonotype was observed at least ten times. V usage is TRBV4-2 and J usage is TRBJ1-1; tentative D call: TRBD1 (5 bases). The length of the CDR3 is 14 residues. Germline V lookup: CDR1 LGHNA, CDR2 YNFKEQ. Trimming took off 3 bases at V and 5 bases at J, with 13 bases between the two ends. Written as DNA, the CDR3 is TGTGCCAGCAGCCAGGGACTGGAGGGGACTGAAGCTTTCTTT. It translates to CASSQGLEGTEAFF.

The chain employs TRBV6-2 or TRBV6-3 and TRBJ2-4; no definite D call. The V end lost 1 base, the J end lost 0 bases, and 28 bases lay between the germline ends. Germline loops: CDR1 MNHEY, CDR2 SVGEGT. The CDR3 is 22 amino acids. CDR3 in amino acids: CASSYFEFRVGRGYVAKNIQYF. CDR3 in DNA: TGTGCCAGCAGTTACTTCGAATTTCGGGTAGGCCGTGGCTATGTAGCCAAAAACATTCAGTACTTC.

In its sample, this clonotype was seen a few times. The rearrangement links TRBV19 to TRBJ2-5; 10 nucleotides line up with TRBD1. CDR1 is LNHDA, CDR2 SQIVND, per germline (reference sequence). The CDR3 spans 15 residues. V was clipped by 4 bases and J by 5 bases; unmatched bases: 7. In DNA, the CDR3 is TGTGCCAGTAGTACCGGGACAGGGGTTGTGGAGACCCAGTACTTC. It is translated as CASSTGTGVVETQYF. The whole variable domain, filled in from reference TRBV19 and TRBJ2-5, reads DGGITQSPKYLFRKEGQNVTLSCEQNLNHDAMYWYRQDPGQGLRLIYYSQIVNDFQKGDIAEGYSVSREKKESFPLTVTSAQKNPTAFYLCASSTGTGVVETQYFGPGTRLLVL.

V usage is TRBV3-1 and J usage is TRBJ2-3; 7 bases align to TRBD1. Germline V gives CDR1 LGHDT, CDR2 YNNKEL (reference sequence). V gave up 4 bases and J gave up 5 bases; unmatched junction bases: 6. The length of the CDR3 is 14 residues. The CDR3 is CASSLDRSEDTQYF. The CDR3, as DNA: TGTGCCAGCAGCCTGGACAGGTCCGAAGATACGCAGTATTTT.

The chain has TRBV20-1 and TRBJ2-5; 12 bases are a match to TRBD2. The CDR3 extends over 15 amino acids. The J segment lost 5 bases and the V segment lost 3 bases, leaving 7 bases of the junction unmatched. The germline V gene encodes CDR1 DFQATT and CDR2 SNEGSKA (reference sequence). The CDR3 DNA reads TGCAGTGCTAGGGTCCTAGCGGGGGGGATCGAGACCCAGTACTTC. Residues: CSARVLAGGIETQYF.

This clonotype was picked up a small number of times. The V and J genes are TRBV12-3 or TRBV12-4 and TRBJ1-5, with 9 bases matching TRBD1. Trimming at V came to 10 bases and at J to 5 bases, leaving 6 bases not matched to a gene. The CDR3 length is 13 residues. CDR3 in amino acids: CAIRQGEHQPQHF. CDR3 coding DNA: TGTGCCATCAGACAGGGGGAGCATCAGCCCCAGCATTTT.

The CDR3 spells CASSLVPAGDHTGELFF. CDR3 sequence (DNA): TGCGCCAGCAGCTTGGTCCCAGCGGGGGATCACACCGGGGAGCTGTTTTTT. The V gene is TRBV5-1, the J gene TRBJ2-2, with 8 bases matching TRBD2. V was clipped by 0 bases and J by 3 bases; unmatched bases: 7. The CDR3 has 17 amino acids. Germline loops: CDR1 SGHRS, CDR2 YFSETQ.

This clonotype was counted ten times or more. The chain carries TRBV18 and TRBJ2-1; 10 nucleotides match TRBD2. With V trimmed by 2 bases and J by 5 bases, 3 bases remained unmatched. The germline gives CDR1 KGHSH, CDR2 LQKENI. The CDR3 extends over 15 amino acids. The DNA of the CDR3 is TGTGCCAGCTCACCATCTAGCGGGGGAGACAATGAGCAGTTCTTC. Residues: CASSPSSGGDNEQFF.

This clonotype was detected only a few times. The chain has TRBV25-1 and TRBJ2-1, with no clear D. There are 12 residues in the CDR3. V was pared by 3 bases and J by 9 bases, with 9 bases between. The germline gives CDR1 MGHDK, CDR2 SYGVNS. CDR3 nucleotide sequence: TGTGCCAGCAGTGAGACCCCGGGTGAGCAGTTCTTC. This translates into CASSETPGEQFF.

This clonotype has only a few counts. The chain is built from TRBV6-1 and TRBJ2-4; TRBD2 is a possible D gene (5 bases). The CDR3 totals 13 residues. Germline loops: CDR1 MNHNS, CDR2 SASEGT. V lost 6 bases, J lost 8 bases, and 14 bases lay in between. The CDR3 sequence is CASRVHTRDIQYF. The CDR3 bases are TGTGCCAGCAGGGTACATACGAGGGACATTCAGTACTTC.

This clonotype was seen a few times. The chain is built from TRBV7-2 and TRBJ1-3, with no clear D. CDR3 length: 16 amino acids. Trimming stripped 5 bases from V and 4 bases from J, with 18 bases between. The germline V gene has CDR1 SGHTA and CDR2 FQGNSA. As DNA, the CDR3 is TGTGCCAGCAGCCAGGCGGACCCCCGGGCCGGAAACACCATATATTTT. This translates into CASSQADPRAGNTIYF.

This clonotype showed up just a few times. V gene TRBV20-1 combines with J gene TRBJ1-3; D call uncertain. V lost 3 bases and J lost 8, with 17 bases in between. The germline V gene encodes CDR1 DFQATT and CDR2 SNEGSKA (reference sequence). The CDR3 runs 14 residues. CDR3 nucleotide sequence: TGCAGTGCTAGGGGAATCCAGGCTTGGGACACCATATATTTT. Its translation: CSARGIQAWDTIYF.

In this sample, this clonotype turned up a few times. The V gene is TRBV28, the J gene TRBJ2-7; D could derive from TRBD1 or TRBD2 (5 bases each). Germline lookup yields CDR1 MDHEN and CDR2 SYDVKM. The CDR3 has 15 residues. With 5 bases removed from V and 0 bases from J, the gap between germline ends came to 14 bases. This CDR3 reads CASSPGTASSYEQYV. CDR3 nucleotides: TGTGCCAGCAGTCCGGGGACGGCGAGCTCCTACGAGCAGTACGTC.